Each of the 11 T cell receptor beta chains below was sequenced from the same sample in a study of identical twins. MiXCR, applied by TCRdb to the 5' RACE reads, yields one record per CDR3 protein. The sample has some 1,600,000 distinct CDR3 sequences; around 29% are singletons. Material for sequencing was cord blood. Receptors were obtained from a newborn girl in good health.

This clonotype has just a few counts. Compared with germline, one end of the junction differs, possibly owing to a read error. The chain carries TRBV7-7 and TRBJ2-2; TRBD1 matches 8 bases. In germline, CDR1 is SSHAT, CDR2 FNYEAQ (reference sequence). CDR3 length: 14 residues. The CDR3 loop is CASSLATGAGELFF. The CDR3 region has the DNA TGTGCTAGCAGCTTAGCGACAGGGGCCGGGGAGCTGTTTTTT.

The chain couples TRBV5-1 to TRBJ2-7; a possible D gene is TRBD2 (5 bases). V dropped 1 base and J dropped 6 bases, with 14 bases sitting between them. CDR3 length equals 14 residues. Germline values: CDR1 SGHRS, CDR2 YFSETQ. The CDR3 DNA is TGCGCCAGCAGCTTGAGGTGGGAGAGAAGCGAGCAGTACTTC. Amino acid sequence: CASSLRWERSEQYF.

A remark on this clonotype: The junction and the germline gene differ at one end; a read error may be behind it. V usage is TRBV27 and J usage is TRBJ1-6, with 8 bases lining up with TRBD1. This CDR3 has 17 residues. Per the germline V gene, CDR1 is MNHEY and CDR2 is SMNVEV (reference sequence). Here the CDR3 DNA reads TGTGCCAGCTCCGGACAGGGCCTAAGCTCCTATAATTCACCCCCCCACTTT. This codes for CASSGQGLSSYNSPPHF.

This clonotype was recorded a few times. The chain joins TRBV6-5 to TRBJ1-2; 8 bases line up with TRBD1. V was pared by 5 bases and J by 7 bases, with 6 bases of the junction left unmatched. This CDR3 is built from 13 residues. Germline lookup yields CDR1 MNHEY and CDR2 SVGAGI. DNA for the CDR3: TGTGCCAGCAGTACCCGGCAGGGGGCTGGCTACACCTTC. Translating gives CASSTRQGAGYTF.

This clonotype has a handful of counts. The V gene is TRBV7-9, the J gene TRBJ1-2; tentative D call: TRBD1 (5 bases). Trimming shortened V by 6 bases and J by 4 bases, and 9 bases separated the two germline ends. The CDR3 has 12 amino acids. Per the germline V gene, CDR1 is SEHNR and CDR2 is FQNEAQ (reference sequence). CDR3 nucleotide sequence: TGTGCCAGCAGGGGACTTCCCTATGGCTACACCTTC. This codes for CASRGLPYGYTF.

V and J are TRBV7-8 and TRBJ2-1; TRBD2 aligns across 7 bases. Germline V gives CDR1 SGHVS, CDR2 FQNEAQ. V gave up 5 bases and J gave up 7 bases; unmatched junction bases: 11. The CDR3 has 15 amino acids. For the CDR3, the DNA is TGTGCCAGCAGCATCCGGGACTACGGTGTGAATGAGCAGTTCTTC. Translation gives CASSIRDYGVNEQFF.

This chain uses TRBV10-1 with TRBJ2-3; TRBD2 matches 9 bases. The CDR3 runs 18 residues. Looked up from germline, CDR1 is WNHNN and CDR2 is SYGVQD (reference sequence). J lost 0 bases, V lost 3 bases, and 10 bases had no gene match. The CDR3, as DNA: TGCGCCAGCAGTGAAGGGACTAGCCCCGGTTCTAGCACAGATACGCAGTATTTT. This sequence encodes CASSEGTSPGSSTDTQYF.

This clonotype has only a few counts. J is TRBJ1-6 and V is TRBV7-9, with a weak D call TRBD1 (5 bases). V lost 4 bases and J 5 bases, leaving 12 bases between the germline ends. CDR3 length: 15 residues. Germline V gives CDR1 SEHNR, CDR2 FQNEAQ (reference sequence). CDR3 protein: CASSSGTRHNSPLHF. The CDR3 nucleotides read TGTGCCAGCAGCTCGGGGACTCGGCATAATTCACCCCTCCACTTT.

This clonotype was observed a few times. V usage is TRBV20-1 and J usage is TRBJ2-3; tentatively, D is TRBD2 (6 bases). The CDR3 spans 14 residues. Per germline, CDR1 DFQATT and CDR2 SNEGSKA (reference sequence). V was trimmed by 4 bases and J by 2 bases, leaving 13 bases between them. The CDR3 sequence: CSATQAGYTDTQYF. The CDR3 DNA reads TGCAGTGCTACCCAAGCGGGCTACACAGATACGCAGTATTTT.

As concerns this clonotype: Since a much larger clone is just one base distant, this may be a read error. CDR3 sequence (DNA): TGCAGTGCTAGAGGGACTAGCACCTACGAGCAGTACTTC. It encodes CSARGTSTYEQYF. This sequence joins TRBV20-1 and TRBJ2-7; 8 nucleotides align to TRBD2. With 1 base clipped from V and 2 bases from J, the junction kept 1 base outside the gene matches. CDR1 is DFQATT, CDR2 SNEGSKA, per germline (reference sequence). This CDR3 region has 13 residues.

This clonotype was found many times. V gene TRBV7-2 combines with J gene TRBJ2-5, with TRBD1 as a possible D gene (6 bases). Germline loops: CDR1 SGHTA, CDR2 FQGNSA. The CDR3 totals 19 residues. Trimming stripped 1 base from V and 2 bases from J, with 23 bases between. Written as DNA, the CDR3 is TGTGCCAGCAGCTTAGTTCGCTATCCCAGGGGTCAGGCGCAAGAGACCCAGTACTTC. Translated, it gives CASSLVRYPRGQAQETQYF.